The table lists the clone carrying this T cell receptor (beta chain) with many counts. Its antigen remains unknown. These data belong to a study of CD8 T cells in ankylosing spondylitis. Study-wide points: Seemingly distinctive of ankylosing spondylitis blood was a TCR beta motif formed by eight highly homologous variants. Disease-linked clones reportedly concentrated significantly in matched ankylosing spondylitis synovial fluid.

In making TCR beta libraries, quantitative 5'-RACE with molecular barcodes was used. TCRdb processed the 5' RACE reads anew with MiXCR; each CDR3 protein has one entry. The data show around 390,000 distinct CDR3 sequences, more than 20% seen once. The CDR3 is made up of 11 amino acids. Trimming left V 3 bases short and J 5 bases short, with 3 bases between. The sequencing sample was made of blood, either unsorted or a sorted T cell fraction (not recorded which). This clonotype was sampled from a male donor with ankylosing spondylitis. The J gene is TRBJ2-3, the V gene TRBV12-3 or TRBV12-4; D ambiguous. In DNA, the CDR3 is TGTGCCAGCAGTTTTTTAGATACGCAGTATTTT. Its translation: CASSFLDTQYF.